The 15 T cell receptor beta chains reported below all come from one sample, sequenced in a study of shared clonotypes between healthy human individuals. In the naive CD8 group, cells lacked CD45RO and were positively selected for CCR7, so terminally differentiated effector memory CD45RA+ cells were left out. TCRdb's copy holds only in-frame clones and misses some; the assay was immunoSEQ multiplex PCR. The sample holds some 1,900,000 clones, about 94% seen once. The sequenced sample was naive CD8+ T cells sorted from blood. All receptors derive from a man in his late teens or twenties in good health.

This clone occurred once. The DNA for the CDR3 is TGTGCCTGGAGTTCCGACCAGGGGGCAGATAAACGAGATGGGGCCAACGTCCTGACTTTC. Translation gives CAWSSDQGADKRDGANVLTF. The rearrangement joins TRBV30 to TRBJ2-6, with 8 bases matching TRBD1. This CDR3 spans 20 amino acids. Germline trimming cut 2 bases from V and 3 bases from J; bases unmatched to any gene: 18. CDR1 is GTSNPN and CDR2 is SVGIG in the germline V gene (reference sequence).

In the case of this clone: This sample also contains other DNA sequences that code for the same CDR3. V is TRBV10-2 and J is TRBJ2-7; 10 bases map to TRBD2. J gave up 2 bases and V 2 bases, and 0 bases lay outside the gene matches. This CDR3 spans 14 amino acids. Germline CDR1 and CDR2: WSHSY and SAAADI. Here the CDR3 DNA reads TGCGCCAGCAGTGAGAGCGGGAGGGCCTACGAGCAGTACTTC. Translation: CASSESGRAYEQYF.

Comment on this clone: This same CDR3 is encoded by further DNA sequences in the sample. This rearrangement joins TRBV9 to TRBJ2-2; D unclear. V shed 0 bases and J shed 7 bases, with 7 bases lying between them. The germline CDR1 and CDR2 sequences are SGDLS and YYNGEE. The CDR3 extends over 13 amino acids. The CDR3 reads CASSVGSGGELFF. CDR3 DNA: TGTGCCAGCAGCGTAGGGTCCGGCGGGGAGCTGTTTTTT.

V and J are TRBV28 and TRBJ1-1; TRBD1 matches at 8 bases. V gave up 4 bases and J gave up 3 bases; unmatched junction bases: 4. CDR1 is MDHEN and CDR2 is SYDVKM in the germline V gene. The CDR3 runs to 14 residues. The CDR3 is CASSWGTGYTEAFF. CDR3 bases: TGTGCCAGCAGTTGGGGGACAGGCTACACTGAAGCTTTCTTT.

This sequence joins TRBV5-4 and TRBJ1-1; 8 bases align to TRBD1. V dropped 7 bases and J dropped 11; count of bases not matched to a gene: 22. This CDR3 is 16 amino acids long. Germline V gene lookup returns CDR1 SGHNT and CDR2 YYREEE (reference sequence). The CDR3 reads CASGMDRVLGAVGAFF. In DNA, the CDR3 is TGTGCCAGCGGTATGGACAGGGTTCTCGGGGCTGTGGGGGCTTTCTTT.

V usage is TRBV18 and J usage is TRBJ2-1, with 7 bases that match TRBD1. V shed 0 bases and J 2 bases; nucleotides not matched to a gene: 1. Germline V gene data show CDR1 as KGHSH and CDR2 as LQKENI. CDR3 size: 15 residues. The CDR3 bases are TGTGCCAGCTCACCACCTCAGGGGGCCTACAATGAGCAGTTCTTC. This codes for CASSPPQGAYNEQFF.

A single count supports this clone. The CDR3 DNA reads TGTGCCAGCAGTTTGGTAGTGGGAGTAAGCGAGCAGTACTTC. Protein sequence: CASSLVVGVSEQYF. J is TRBJ2-7 and V is TRBV27; D may be TRBD2 (5 bases). Trimming cost V 3 bases and J 6 bases, with 15 bases left between them. Germline values: CDR1 MNHEY, CDR2 SMNVEV (reference sequence). The CDR3 has 14 amino acids.

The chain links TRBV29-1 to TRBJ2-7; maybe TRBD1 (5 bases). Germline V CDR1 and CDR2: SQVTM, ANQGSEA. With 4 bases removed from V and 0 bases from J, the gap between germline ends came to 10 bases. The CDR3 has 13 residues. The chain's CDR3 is CSVATTDSYEQYF. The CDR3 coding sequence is TGCAGCGTTGCAACGACAGACTCCTACGAGCAGTACTTC.

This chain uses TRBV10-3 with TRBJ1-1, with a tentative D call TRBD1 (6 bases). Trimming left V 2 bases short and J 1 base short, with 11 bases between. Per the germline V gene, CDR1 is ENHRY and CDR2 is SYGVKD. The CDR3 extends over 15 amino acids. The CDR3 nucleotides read TGTGCCATCAGTGAGCGGGACATAGGGAACACTGAAGCTTTCTTT. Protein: CAISERDIGNTEAFF.

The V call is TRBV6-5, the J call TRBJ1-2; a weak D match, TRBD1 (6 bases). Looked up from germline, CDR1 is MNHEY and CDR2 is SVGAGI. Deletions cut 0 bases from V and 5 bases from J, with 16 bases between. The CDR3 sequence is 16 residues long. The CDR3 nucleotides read TGTGCCAGCAGTTACTCGAATGGGGGGACAAGATATGGCTACACCTTC. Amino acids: CASSYSNGGTRYGYTF.

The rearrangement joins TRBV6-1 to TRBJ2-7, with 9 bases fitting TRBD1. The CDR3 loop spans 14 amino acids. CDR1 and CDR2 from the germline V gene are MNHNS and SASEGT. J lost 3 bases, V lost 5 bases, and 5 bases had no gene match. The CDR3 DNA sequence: TGTGCCAGCAGTCATCGGACAGGGGACTACGAGCAGTACTTC. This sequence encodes CASSHRTGDYEQYF.

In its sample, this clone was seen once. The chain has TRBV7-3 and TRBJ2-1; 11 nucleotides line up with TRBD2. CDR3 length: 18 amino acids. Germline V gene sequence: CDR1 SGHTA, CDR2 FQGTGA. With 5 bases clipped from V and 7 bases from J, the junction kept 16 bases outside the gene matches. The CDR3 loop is CASSPLIAGGSLPNEQFF. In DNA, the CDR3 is TGTGCCAGCAGCCCCCTTATAGCGGGGGGGTCCTTACCGAATGAGCAGTTCTTC.

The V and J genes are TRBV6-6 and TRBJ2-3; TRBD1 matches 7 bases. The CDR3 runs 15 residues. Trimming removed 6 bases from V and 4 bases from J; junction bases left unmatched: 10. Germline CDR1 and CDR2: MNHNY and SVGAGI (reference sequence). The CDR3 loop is CASSRDRVGADTQYF. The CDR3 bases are TGTGCCAGCAGCCGCGACAGGGTCGGGGCAGATACGCAGTATTTT.

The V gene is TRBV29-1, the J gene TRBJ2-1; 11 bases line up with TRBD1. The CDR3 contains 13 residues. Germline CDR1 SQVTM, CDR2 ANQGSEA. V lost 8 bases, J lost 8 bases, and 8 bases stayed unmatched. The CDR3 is CSSWGQGGHEQFF. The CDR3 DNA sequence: TGCAGCTCCTGGGGACAGGGGGGGCATGAGCAGTTCTTC.

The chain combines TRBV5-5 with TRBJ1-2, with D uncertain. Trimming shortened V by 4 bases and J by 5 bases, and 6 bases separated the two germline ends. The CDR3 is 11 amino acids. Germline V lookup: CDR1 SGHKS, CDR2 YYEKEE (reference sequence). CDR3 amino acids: CASSNGYGYTF. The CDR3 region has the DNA TGTGCCAGCAGCAACGGTTATGGCTACACCTTC.